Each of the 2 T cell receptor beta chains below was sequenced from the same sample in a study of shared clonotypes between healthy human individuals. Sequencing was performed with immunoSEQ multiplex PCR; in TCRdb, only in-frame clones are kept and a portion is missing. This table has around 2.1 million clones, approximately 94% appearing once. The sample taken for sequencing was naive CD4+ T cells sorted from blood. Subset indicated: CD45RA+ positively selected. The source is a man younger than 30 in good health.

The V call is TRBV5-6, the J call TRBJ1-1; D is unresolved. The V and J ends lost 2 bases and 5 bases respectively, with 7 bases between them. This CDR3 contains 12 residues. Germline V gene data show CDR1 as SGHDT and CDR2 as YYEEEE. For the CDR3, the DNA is TGTGCCAGCAGCTTAACGATGACTGAAGCTTTCTTT. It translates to CASSLTMTEAFF.

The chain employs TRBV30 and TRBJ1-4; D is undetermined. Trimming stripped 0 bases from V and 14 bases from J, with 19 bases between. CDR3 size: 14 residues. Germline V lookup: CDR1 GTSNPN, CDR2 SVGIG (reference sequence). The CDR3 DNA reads TGTGCCTGGAGTGTACGTCAGGCCCGGGGTAGTCTGTTTTTT. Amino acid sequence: CAWSVRQARGSLFF. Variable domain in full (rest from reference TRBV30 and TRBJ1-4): SQTIHQWPATLVQPVGSPLSLECTVEGTSNPNLYWYRQAAGRGLQLLFYSVGIGQISSEVPQNLSASRPQDRQFILSSKKLLLSDSGFYLCAWSVRQARGSLFFGSGTQLSVL.